One sample yielded the 18 T cell receptor beta chains listed below, sequenced in a study of T cells in Graves' hyperthyroidism and ophthalmopathy. What was amplified from RNA transcripts were TCR beta CDR3 regions. The HTBI primer set was used in a first-round RT-PCR of the TCR CDR3. TCRdb re-derived calls from the multiplex PCR reads in MiXCR, one entry per CDR3 protein. This sample has roughly 99,000 distinct CDR3 sequences; roughly 15% occur once, and the top ten carry 42%. Sequencing was carried out using blood. Source of these receptors: a woman aged 45-65 years with Graves' hyperthyroidism.

Ten or more counts support this clonotype. The rearrangement links TRBV12-3 or TRBV12-4 to TRBJ2-1; 11 nucleotides align to TRBD2. V shed 5 bases and J 2 bases; nucleotides not matched to a gene: 8. This CDR3 has 17 residues. In nucleotides, the CDR3 is TGTGCCAGCAGTACCGGGGGGACTAGCGGAACCTACAATGAGCAGTTCTTC. It is translated as CASSTGGTSGTYNEQFF.

This clonotype showed up many times. J is TRBJ2-1 and V is TRBV3-1; 9 bases align to TRBD1. Unmatched junction bases numbered 5, after V lost 0 bases and J lost 2 bases. CDR1 and CDR2 (germline): LGHDT, YNNKEL (reference sequence). The CDR3 covers 17 residues. The CDR3 DNA follows: TGTGCCAGCAGCCAAGAGAACAGGGGGCCGACCTACAATGAGCAGTTCTTC. It translates to CASSQENRGPTYNEQFF.

This clonotype occurred many times. CDR3: CASSPLGDTQYF. The CDR3 nucleotides read TGTGCCAGCTCACCATTGGGAGATACGCAGTATTTT. The chain joins TRBV7-9 to TRBJ2-3; D gene unclear. This CDR3 has 12 amino acids. The ends were cut back, 8 bases at V and 5 bases at J, with 11 bases in the middle. Germline V gives CDR1 SEHNR, CDR2 FQNEAQ (reference sequence).

The chain links TRBV12-3 or TRBV12-4 to TRBJ1-2, with 8 nucleotides matching TRBD1. This CDR3 contains 13 residues. J was trimmed by 7 bases and V by 6 bases; bases with no gene match: 7. CDR3 nucleotide sequence: TGTGCCAGCAGACCCAGGGGGCTGGGTGGCTACACCTTC. Amino acids: CASRPRGLGGYTF.

The table lists this clonotype with many counts. V usage is TRBV7-9 and J usage is TRBJ2-7; tentative D call: TRBD2 (5 bases). CDR1 is SEHNR, CDR2 FQNEAQ, per germline (reference sequence). The CDR3 contains 15 residues. V was trimmed by 2 bases and J by 3 bases, leaving 14 bases between them. CDR3 DNA: TGTGCCAGCAGCTTATCTGGACCCGAGGGCTACGAGCAGTACTTC. It encodes CASSLSGPEGYEQYF.

This clonotype was recorded many times. The rearrangement uses TRBV6-1 and TRBJ1-1; perhaps TRBD1 as D (5 bases). The V gene's germline CDR1 is MNHNS and CDR2 SASEGT. Trimming took 2 bases from V and 5 from J, leaving 15 bases between them. This CDR3 is built from 15 residues. In nucleotides, the CDR3 is TGTGCCAGCAGTGAAAATAGCGGGGGGGGGACTGAAGCTTTCTTT. As protein: CASSENSGGGTEAFF.

The chain joins TRBV2 to TRBJ2-3; 10 bases match TRBD2. V trimming: 7 bases; J trimming: 6 bases; junction bases outside the gene matches: 4. Germline loops: CDR1 SNHLY, CDR2 FYNNEI. The CDR3 sequence is 13 residues long. The CDR3 sequence: CASNLAGADTQYF. CDR3 nucleotides: TGTGCCAGCAATCTAGCGGGAGCCGATACGCAGTATTTT. Full variable domain (outside the CDR3, taken from reference TRBV2 and TRBJ2-3): EPEVTQTPSHQVTQMGQEVILRCVPISNHLYFYWYRQILGQKVEFLVSFYNNEISEKSEIFDDQFSVERPDGSNFTLKIRSTKLEDSAMYFCASNLAGADTQYFGPGTRLTVL.

This clonotype was counted ten times or more. The chain recombines TRBV20-1 with TRBJ2-4, with 7 bases that match TRBD2. After removal of 6 bases from V and 3 bases from J, the junction contained 11 bases not matched to a gene. Germline V gives CDR1 DFQATT, CDR2 SNEGSKA (reference sequence). The CDR3 has 15 amino acids. CDR3 nucleotide sequence: TGCAGTGCCGAGGGCCAGGCTAGCGGCAAAAACATTCAGTACTTC. Protein product: CSAEGQASGKNIQYF.

The V gene is TRBV2, the J gene TRBJ2-1; TRBD2 matches 10 bases. Per germline, CDR1 SNHLY and CDR2 FYNNEI. V shed 5 bases, J shed 2 bases, and the junction held 6 bases outside the gene matches. The CDR3 has 16 amino acids. DNA of the CDR3: TGTGCCAGCAGTTCGGGACTAGCGCCGACCTACAATGAGCAGTTCTTC. Its protein is CASSSGLAPTYNEQFF. Full variable domain (missing parts from reference TRBV2 and TRBJ2-1): EPEVTQTPSHQVTQMGQEVILRCVPISNHLYFYWYRQILGQKVEFLVSFYNNEISEKSEIFDDQFSVERPDGSNFTLKIRSTKLEDSAMYFCASSSGLAPTYNEQFFGPGTRLTVL.

This clonotype was detected many times. The J gene is TRBJ1-2, the V gene TRBV14, with 7 bases fitting TRBD1. CDR3 size: 16 residues. CDR1 and CDR2 (germline): SGHDN, FVKESK. The V gene end was trimmed by 5 bases and the J gene end by 8 bases; junction bases not matched to a gene: 17. CDR3 sequence reads: CASSSGPHNRGRGYTF. The CDR3 DNA is TGTGCCAGCAGCTCCGGACCACACAACAGGGGAAGAGGCTACACCTTC. Combining the CDR3 with reference TRBV14 and TRBJ1-2 gives the whole variable domain EAGVTQFPSHSVIEKGQTVTLRCDPISGHDNLYWYRRVMGKEIKFLLHFVKESKQDESGMPNNRFLAERTGGTYSTLKVQPAELEDSGVYFCASSSGPHNRGRGYTFGSGTRLTVV.

This clonotype occurred many times. The gene calls are TRBV2 and TRBJ1-1, with TRBD1 matching 9 bases. V shed 3 bases and J 6 bases; nucleotides not matched to a gene: 11. In germline, CDR1 is SNHLY, CDR2 FYNNEI. There are 16 residues in the CDR3. This CDR3 reads CASSDGWTGENAEAFF. The CDR3 DNA reads as TGTGCCAGCAGTGACGGGTGGACAGGGGAAAACGCTGAAGCTTTCTTT.

This clonotype was found many times. This chain uses TRBV28 with TRBJ2-5, with 7 bases lining up with TRBD2. CDR1 and CDR2 (germline): MDHEN, SYDVKM. The CDR3 runs to 14 residues. The J segment lost 5 bases and the V segment lost 5 bases, leaving 8 bases of the junction unmatched. The DNA for the CDR3 is TGTGCCAGCAGTGAGCTAGCGGCAACGGAGACCCAGTACTTC. It specifies CASSELAATETQYF.

Ten or more counts support this clonotype. The chain combines TRBV7-2 with TRBJ1-6; 7 bases match TRBD1. CDR1 is SGHTA, CDR2 FQGNSA, per germline. V lost 6 bases to trimming and J lost 5 bases; unmatched junction nucleotides: 4. The CDR3 length is 14 residues. CDR3 loop: CASREGQHNSPLHF. The CDR3 bases are TGTGCCAGCAGAGAGGGACAGCATAATTCACCCCTCCACTTT.

This clonotype has at least ten counts. V gene TRBV11-2 combines with J gene TRBJ1-1; D unresolved. This CDR3 contains 15 residues. V lost 0 bases, J lost 3 bases, and 11 bases lay in between. Germline V lookup: CDR1 SGHAT, CDR2 FQNNGV. The CDR3 DNA reads as TGTGCCAGCAGCTTAGATATTTTCGGGGACACTGAAGCTTTCTTT. Translation gives CASSLDIFGDTEAFF. Variable domain in full (rest from reference TRBV11-2 and TRBJ1-1): EAGVAQSPRYKIIEKRQSVAFWCNPISGHATLYWYQQILGQGPKLLIQFQNNGVVDDSQLPKDRFSAERLKGVDSTLKIQPAKLEDSAVYLCASSLDIFGDTEAFFGQGTRLTVV.

In this sample, this clonotype turned up many times. The rearrangement links TRBV5-1 to TRBJ2-3; TRBD1 matches at 11 bases. Germline CDR1 reads SGHRS; CDR2 reads YFSETQ. The length of the CDR3 is 17 residues. V was clipped by 0 bases and J by 3 bases; unmatched bases: 6. The CDR3 sequence: CASSLALDRGPTDTQYF. CDR3 coding DNA: TGCGCCAGCAGCTTGGCCCTGGACAGGGGGCCGACAGATACGCAGTATTTT.

V and J are TRBV20-1 and TRBJ1-1; D might be TRBD1 (6 bases). The CDR3 extends over 17 amino acids. V was pared by 3 bases and J by 0 bases, with 20 bases between. Looked up from germline, CDR1 is DFQATT and CDR2 is SNEGSKA (reference sequence). The CDR3 bases are TGCAGTGCTAGGGACGCTCAGACAGGCACTTTGAACACTGAAGCTTTCTTT. This gives the protein CSARDAQTGTLNTEAFF.

This clonotype appeared once. CDR3 coding DNA: TGTGCCAGCAGCCAAGATCAACAGTCTGGAAACACCATATATTTT. Its protein product is CASSQDQQSGNTIYF. The genes are TRBV3-1 and TRBJ1-3, with D uncertain. Germline CDR1 is LGHDT and CDR2 is YNNKEL (reference sequence). V was trimmed by 0 bases and J by 1 base, leaving 7 bases between them. The CDR3 spans 15 residues.

The chain couples TRBV6-1 to TRBJ1-2; 9 bases map to TRBD1. Germline CDR1 is MNHNS and CDR2 is SASEGT. V lost 6 bases to trimming and J lost 2 bases; unmatched junction nucleotides: 13. The CDR3 runs to 17 residues. CDR3 region: CASRRTGGLSQNYGYTF. For the CDR3, the DNA is TGTGCCAGCAGGCGTACAGGGGGCCTTTCCCAAAACTATGGCTACACCTTC.